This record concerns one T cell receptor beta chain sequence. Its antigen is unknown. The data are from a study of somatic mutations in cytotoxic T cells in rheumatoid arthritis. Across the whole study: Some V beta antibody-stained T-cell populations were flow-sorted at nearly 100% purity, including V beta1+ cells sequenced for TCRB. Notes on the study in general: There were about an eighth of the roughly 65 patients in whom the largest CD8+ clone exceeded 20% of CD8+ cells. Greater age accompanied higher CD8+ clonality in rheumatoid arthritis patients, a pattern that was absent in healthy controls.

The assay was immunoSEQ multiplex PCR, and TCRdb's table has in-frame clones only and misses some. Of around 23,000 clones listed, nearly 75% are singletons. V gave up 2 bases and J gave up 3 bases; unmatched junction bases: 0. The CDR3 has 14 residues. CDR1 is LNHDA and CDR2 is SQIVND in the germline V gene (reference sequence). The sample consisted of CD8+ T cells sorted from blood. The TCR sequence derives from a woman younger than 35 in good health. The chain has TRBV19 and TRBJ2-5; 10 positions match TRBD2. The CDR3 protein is CASSILAGEETQYF. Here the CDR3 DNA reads TGTGCCAGTAGTATACTAGCGGGGGAAGAGACCCAGTACTTC. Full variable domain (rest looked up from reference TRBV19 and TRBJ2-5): DGGITQSPKYLFRKEGQNVTLSCEQNLNHDAMYWYRQDPGQGLRLIYYSQIVNDFQKGDIAEGYSVSREKKESFPLTVTSAQKNPTAFYLCASSILAGEETQYFGPGTRLLVL.